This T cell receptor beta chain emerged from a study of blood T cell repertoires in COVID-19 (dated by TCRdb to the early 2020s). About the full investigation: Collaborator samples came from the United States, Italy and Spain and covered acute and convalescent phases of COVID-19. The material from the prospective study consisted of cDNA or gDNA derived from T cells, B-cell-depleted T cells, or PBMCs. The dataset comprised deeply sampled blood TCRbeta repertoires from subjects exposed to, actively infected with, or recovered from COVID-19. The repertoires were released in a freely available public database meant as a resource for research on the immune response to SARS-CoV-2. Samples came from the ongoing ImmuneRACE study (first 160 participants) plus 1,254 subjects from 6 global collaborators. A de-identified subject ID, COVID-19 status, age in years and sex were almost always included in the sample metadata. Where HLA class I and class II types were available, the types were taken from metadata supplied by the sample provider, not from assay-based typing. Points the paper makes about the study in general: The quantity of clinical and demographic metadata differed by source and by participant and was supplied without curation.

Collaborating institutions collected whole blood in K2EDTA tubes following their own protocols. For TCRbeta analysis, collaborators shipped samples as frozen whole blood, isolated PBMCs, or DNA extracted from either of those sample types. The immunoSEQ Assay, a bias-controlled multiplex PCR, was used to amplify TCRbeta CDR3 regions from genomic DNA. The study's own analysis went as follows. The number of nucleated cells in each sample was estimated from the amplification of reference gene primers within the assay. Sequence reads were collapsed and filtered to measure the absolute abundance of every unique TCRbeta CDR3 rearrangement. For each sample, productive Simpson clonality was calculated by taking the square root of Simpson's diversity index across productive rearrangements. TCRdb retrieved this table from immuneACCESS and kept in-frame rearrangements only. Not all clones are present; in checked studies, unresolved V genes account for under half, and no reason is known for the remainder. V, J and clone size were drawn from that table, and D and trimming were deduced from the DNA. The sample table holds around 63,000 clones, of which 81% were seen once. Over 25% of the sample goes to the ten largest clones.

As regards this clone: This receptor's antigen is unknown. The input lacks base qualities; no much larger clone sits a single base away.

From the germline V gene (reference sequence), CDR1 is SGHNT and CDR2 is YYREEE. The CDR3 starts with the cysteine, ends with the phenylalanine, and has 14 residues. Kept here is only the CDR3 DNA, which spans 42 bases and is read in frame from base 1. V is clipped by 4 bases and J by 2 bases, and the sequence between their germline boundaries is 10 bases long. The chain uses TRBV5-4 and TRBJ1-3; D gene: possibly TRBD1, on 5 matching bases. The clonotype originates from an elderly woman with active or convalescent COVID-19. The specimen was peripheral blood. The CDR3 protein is CASSPDRTGNTIYF. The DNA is TGTGCCAGCAGCCCCGACAGAACTGGAAACACCATATATTTT. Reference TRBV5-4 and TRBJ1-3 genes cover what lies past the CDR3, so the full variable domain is ETGVTQSPTHLIKTRGQQVTLRCSSQSGHNTVSWYQQALGQGPQFIFQYYREEENGRGNFPPRFSGLQFPNYSSELNVNALELDDSALYLCASSPDRTGNTIYFGEGSWLTVV.